The 24 T cell receptor beta chains below come from one sample, sequenced in a study of response to subunit inactivated influenza vaccine. Via MiXCR, TCRdb re-called the RT-PCR reads, giving one row per CDR3 protein. The table shows fewer than 600,000 distinct CDR3 sequences, with approximately 7.7% occurring only once. Source: PBMCs from blood, taken around 25 months after vaccination. The receptors shown here come from a man in his fifties or sixties who received an inactivated influenza vaccine.

The chain combines TRBV20-1 with TRBJ2-7; D is ambiguous. Germline V gene data show CDR1 as DFQATT and CDR2 as SNEGSKA (reference sequence). The CDR3 is 14 amino acids. Between the trimmed V and J ends, which lost 1 base and 7 bases, there was a span of 17 bases. The CDR3 loop reads CSARARPQVEEQYF. DNA for the CDR3: TGCAGTGCTAGAGCCCGACCCCAGGTGGAGGAGCAGTACTTC.

This clonotype showed up just once. This rearrangement joins TRBV12-5 to TRBJ1-1; D is perhaps TRBD1 (5 bases). The CDR3 totals 16 residues. CDR1 is LGHNT, CDR2 FRNRAP, per germline. The V and J ends lost 7 bases and 0 bases respectively, with 18 bases between them. The CDR3 sequence: CASALSGLQVNTEAFF. For the CDR3, the DNA is TGTGCTAGTGCCCTCTCCGGGTTACAGGTGAACACTGAAGCTTTCTTT. Supplemented by reference TRBV12-5 and TRBJ1-1, the full variable domain reads DARVTQTPRHKVTEMGQEVTMRCQPILGHNTVFWYRQTMMQGLELLAYFRNRAPLDDSGMPKDRFSAEMPDATLATLKIQPSEPRDSAVYFCASALSGLQVNTEAFFGQGTRLTVV.

This clonotype was counted many times. The V and J genes are TRBV5-1 and TRBJ1-2, with D tentatively TRBD1 (6 bases). Trimming removed 1 base from V and 4 bases from J, with 17 bases in between. CDR1 is SGHRS, CDR2 YFSETQ, per germline. There are 16 residues in the CDR3. The CDR3 nucleotides are TGCGCCAGCAGCTTGATGGGGTTCGGGACAACCTATGGCTACACCTTC. It codes for CASSLMGFGTTYGYTF.

The J gene is TRBJ1-2, the V gene TRBV4-2, with 7 bases aligning to TRBD1. Per germline, CDR1 LGHNA and CDR2 YNFKEQ. Unmatched junction bases numbered 11, after V lost 3 bases and J lost 4 bases. The CDR3 covers 16 residues. DNA for the CDR3: TGTGCCAGCAGCCATGGGTCCCGGGACAGAGCCTATGGCTACACCTTC. Protein product: CASSHGSRDRAYGYTF.

This clonotype has a count of ten or more. The gene calls are TRBV7-2 and TRBJ2-1, with a possible D match to TRBD2 (5 bases). V was cut by 5 bases and J by 10 bases, with 15 bases left in between. The CDR3 totals 13 residues. Per germline, CDR1 SGHTA and CDR2 FQGNSA. CDR3 nucleotide sequence: TGTGCCAGCAGCGTATCTAGCCGAAACGAGCAGTTCTTC. Translating it yields CASSVSSRNEQFF. Together with reference TRBV7-2 and TRBJ2-1, the CDR3 gives the full variable domain: GAGVSQSPSNKVTEKGKDVELRCDPISGHTALYWYRQSLGQGLEFLIYFQGNSAPDKSGLPSDRFSAERTGGSVSTLTIQRTQQEDSAVYLCASSVSSRNEQFFGPGTRLTVL.

The V gene is TRBV4-1, the J gene TRBJ1-5; D perhaps matches TRBD1 (5 bases). V was shortened by 1 base and J by 0 bases, with 19 bases between the two germline ends. The CDR3 runs 19 residues. Germline V gene sequence: CDR1 MGHRA, CDR2 YSYEKL. CDR3 coding DNA: TGCGCCAGCAGCCAAGCCTTGGGACTAGGAGGACATAGCAATCAGCCCCAGCATTTT. Protein: CASSQALGLGGHSNQPQHF.

This clonotype was recorded many times. V usage is TRBV29-1 and J usage is TRBJ1-5, with a weak D call TRBD1 (6 bases). Germline CDR1 reads SQVTM; CDR2 reads ANQGSEA. Trimming pared 6 bases from V and 3 bases from J, leaving 12 bases between. The length of the CDR3 is 13 residues. CDR3 loop: CSVGGAVNQPQHF. In nucleotides, the CDR3 is TGCAGCGTCGGGGGGGCCGTCAATCAGCCCCAGCATTTT.

The chain couples TRBV5-1 to TRBJ2-5; 8 bases match TRBD2. The germline gives CDR1 SGHRS, CDR2 YFSETQ. The CDR3 spans 14 residues. Trimming at V came to 1 base and at J to 3 bases, leaving 2 bases not matched to a gene. CDR3 amino acids: CASSLSGSEETQYF. As DNA, the CDR3 is TGCGCCAGCAGCTTGAGCGGGAGCGAAGAGACCCAGTACTTC. The full variable domain, rest sourced from reference TRBV5-1 and TRBJ2-5, is KAGVTQTPRYLIKTRGQQVTLSCSPISGHRSVSWYQQTPGQGLQFLFEYFSETQRNKGNFPGRFSGRQFSNSRSEMNVSTLELGDSALYLCASSLSGSEETQYFGPGTRLLVL.

This clonotype came up many times. The chain joins TRBV5-1 to TRBJ1-2; TRBD1 matches at 7 bases. The CDR3 has 14 amino acids. Germline V CDR1 and CDR2: SGHRS, YFSETQ. The V and J ends lost 5 bases and 4 bases, in that order; junction bases with no gene match: 8. Written as DNA, the CDR3 is TGCGCCAGCAGAATAGACCAGGGGGGCTATGGCTACACCTTC. It yields the protein CASRIDQGGYGYTF.

In its sample, this clonotype was seen a few times. In DNA form, the CDR3 reads TGCGCCAGCAGCGGCAGGGGGTTAGACTATGGCTACACCTTC. This translates into CASSGRGLDYGYTF. The V call is TRBV5-1, the J call TRBJ1-2; TRBD1 agrees at 7 bases. The germline CDR1 and CDR2 sequences are SGHRS and YFSETQ. CDR3 size: 14 residues. J gave up 3 bases and V 4 bases, and 6 bases lay outside the gene matches.

The rearrangement joins TRBV5-4 to TRBJ2-3; TRBD2 matches at 12 bases. Germline loops: CDR1 SGHNT, CDR2 YYREEE (reference sequence). Trimming took 6 bases from V and 1 from J; bases not matched to a gene: 9. CDR3 length equals 17 residues. CDR3 sequence (DNA): TGTGCCAGCAACGGGACTAGCGGGCACAGGGGCACAGATACGCAGTATTTT. Translated: CASNGTSGHRGTDTQYF. The variable domain in full, completed from reference TRBV5-4 and TRBJ2-3, reads ETGVTQSPTHLIKTRGQQVTLRCSSQSGHNTVSWYQQALGQGPQFIFQYYREEENGRGNFPPRFSGLQFPNYSSELNVNALELDDSALYLCASNGTSGHRGTDTQYFGPGTRLTVL.

The sample holds a few counts of this clonotype. This chain links TRBV19 with TRBJ2-2; D uncertain. Between the trimmed V and J ends, which lost 7 bases and 5 bases, there was a span of 17 bases. The length of the CDR3 is 15 residues. In germline, CDR1 is LNHDA, CDR2 SQIVND (reference sequence). The CDR3 here is CASNPGIQLTGELFF. For the CDR3, the DNA is TGTGCCAGTAACCCTGGCATCCAACTGACCGGGGAGCTGTTTTTT.

This clonotype has ten or more counts. V is TRBV6-1 and J is TRBJ2-5; D may be TRBD1 (5 bases). This CDR3 is 15 amino acids long. V shed 6 bases and J shed 0 bases, with 14 bases lying between them. Per germline, CDR1 MNHNS and CDR2 SASEGT. The CDR3 DNA is TGTGCCAGCAGCCCCCCCCCAGGGAACCAAGAGACCCAGTACTTC. This translates into CASSPPPGNQETQYF.

The V and J genes are TRBV29-1 and TRBJ2-1, with D maybe TRBD1 (6 bases). The CDR3 runs 15 residues. The V gene's germline CDR1 is SQVTM and CDR2 ANQGSEA. Trimming left V 0 bases short and J 5 bases short, with 14 bases between. CDR3 DNA: TGCAGCGTTGAAGATCTTGGCCAGGGGAACAATGAGCAGTTCTTC. It encodes CSVEDLGQGNNEQFF.

This clonotype has a handful of counts. This chain joins TRBV11-2 and TRBJ2-7, with 13 bases that match TRBD2. CDR3 length: 15 amino acids. V was pared by 4 bases and J by 4 bases, with 4 bases of the junction left unmatched. Per the germline V gene, CDR1 is SGHAT and CDR2 is FQNNGV. CDR3 DNA: TGTGCCAGCAGCTCCGGACTAGCGGGAGTGTACGAGCAGTACTTC. This gives the protein CASSSGLAGVYEQYF.

The chain recombines TRBV7-8 with TRBJ1-2; D gene uncertain. Trimming left V 5 bases short and J 4 bases short, with 17 bases between. CDR1 is SGHVS and CDR2 is FQNEAQ in the germline V gene. CDR3 length: 15 residues. CDR3 nucleotide sequence: TGTGCCAGCAGCCCAAGGAGGGTAGTACCCTATGGCTACACCTTC. Protein product: CASSPRRVVPYGYTF.

This clonotype was recorded at least ten times. The V gene is TRBV7-8, the J gene TRBJ2-7; maybe TRBD2 (6 bases). Per the germline V gene, CDR1 is SGHVS and CDR2 is FQNEAQ. Trimming left V 2 bases short and J 7 bases short, with 21 bases between. This CDR3 contains 16 residues. CDR3 nucleotides: TGTGCCAGCAGCTTATCGGGCGCTAGCGAGGGTAGGGAGCAGTACTTC. Its translation: CASSLSGASEGREQYF.

The chain is built from TRBV7-9 and TRBJ2-3, with TRBD1 as a possible D gene (6 bases). The germline V gene encodes CDR1 SEHNR and CDR2 FQNEAQ (reference sequence). V was trimmed by 3 bases and J by 4 bases, leaving 11 bases between them. This CDR3 spans 14 amino acids. The CDR3 protein is CASSLDRHPDTQYF. CDR3 coding DNA: TGTGCCAGCAGCTTGGACAGACATCCAGATACGCAGTATTTT.

This clonotype appeared many times. This chain uses TRBV29-1 with TRBJ2-5; weak D call: TRBD1 (5 bases). There are 15 residues in the CDR3. Deletions cut 0 bases from V and 0 bases from J, with 11 bases between. Germline-derived CDR1 and CDR2 are SQVTM and ANQGSEA. The CDR3 DNA follows: TGCAGCGTTGAAGAGTTGGACAAATACCAAGAGACCCAGTACTTC. Amino acid sequence: CSVEELDKYQETQYF.

This chain joins TRBV5-1 and TRBJ2-3; 10 bases map to TRBD2. There are 17 residues in the CDR3. Germline trimming cut 4 bases from V and 2 bases from J; bases unmatched to any gene: 10. The germline V gene has CDR1 SGHRS and CDR2 YFSETQ. CDR3: CASSGGPSGGYTDTQYF. The CDR3 DNA sequence: TGCGCCAGCAGCGGGGGCCCTAGCGGGGGTTACACAGATACGCAGTATTTT.

This clonotype was observed a handful of times. The chain uses TRBV20-1 and TRBJ2-1; 8 bases are shared with TRBD1. V was pared by 3 bases and J by 1 base, with 5 bases of the junction left unmatched. The germline CDR1 and CDR2 sequences are DFQATT and SNEGSKA (reference sequence). This CDR3 has 15 amino acids. This CDR3 is CSASTGTGSYNEQFF. The CDR3 DNA reads as TGCAGTGCTAGTACCGGGACAGGATCCTACAATGAGCAGTTCTTC.

The sample holds a few counts of this clonotype. This chain uses TRBV2 with TRBJ1-1; the D is unclear. CDR1 SNHLY and CDR2 FYNNEI come from the germline V gene. V lost 8 bases to trimming and J lost 1 base, with 11 bases between them. The CDR3 has 13 amino acids. The CDR3 nucleotides read TGTGCCAGCGGAACCTACGGGAACACTGAAGCTTTCTTT. This sequence encodes CASGTYGNTEAFF.

This chain connects TRBV18 to TRBJ2-4, with 7 nucleotides matching TRBD1. The V gene's germline CDR1 is KGHSH and CDR2 LQKENI. The J segment lost 0 bases and the V segment lost 0 bases, leaving 11 bases of the junction unmatched. CDR3 length: 19 residues. The CDR3 coding sequence is TGTGCCAGCTCACCACCGGGACAGACCGGCCTTCTAGCCAAAAACATTCAGTACTTC. It specifies CASSPPGQTGLLAKNIQYF. Full variable domain (remainder filled in from reference TRBV18 and TRBJ2-4): NAGVMQNPRHLVRRRGQEARLRCSPMKGHSHVYWYRQLPEEGLKFMVYLQKENIIDESGMPKERFSAEFPKEGPSILRIQQVVRGDSAAYFCASSPPGQTGLLAKNIQYFGAGTRLSVL.

A few counts support this clonotype. This sequence joins TRBV4-2 and TRBJ2-3, with 9 bases lining up with TRBD2. Losses at the gene ends were 1 base for V and 3 bases for J; bases not matched to a gene: 5. The CDR3 sequence is 16 residues long. Germline assignment: CDR1 LGHNA and CDR2 YNFKEQ. The CDR3 DNA follows: TGTGCCAGCAGCCAAGTAGCGGGAGATGTGACAGATACGCAGTATTTT. Amino acids: CASSQVAGDVTDTQYF.